Shown below are 30 T cell receptor beta chains from a single sample sequenced in a study of CD8 T cells in Susac syndrome. Random hexamers were used to reverse transcribe about 0.5 to 1 ug of RNA. Each CDR3 protein gets one entry after TCRdb re-called the immunoSEQ multiplex PCR reads with MiXCR. Of some 94,000 distinct CDR3 sequences listed, roughly 94% are singletons. Material: CD4+ T cells from PBMCs. These receptors were taken from a human donor with Susac syndrome.

This clonotype appeared once. The chain couples TRBV9 to TRBJ2-5; D ambiguous. Trimming removed 0 bases from V and 2 bases from J, with 11 bases in between. Germline V gene lookup returns CDR1 SGDLS and CDR2 YYNGEE. This CDR3 has 15 residues. CDR3 sequence reads: CASSVGPMGQETQYF. In DNA form, the CDR3 reads TGTGCCAGCAGCGTAGGCCCGATGGGACAAGAGACCCAGTACTTC.

This chain joins TRBV10-3 and TRBJ2-1, with 9 bases lining up with TRBD2. The CDR3 spans 12 residues. In germline, CDR1 is ENHRY, CDR2 SYGVKD. V trimming: 8 bases; J trimming: 7 bases; junction bases outside the gene matches: 3. Here the CDR3 reads CAILLAGNEQFF. The CDR3 nucleotides are TGTGCCATCCTCCTAGCGGGAAATGAGCAGTTCTTC.

The genes are TRBV5-1 and TRBJ2-4; 11 nucleotides match TRBD1. Germline CDR1 and CDR2: SGHRS and YFSETQ. The V and J ends lost 2 bases and 7 bases, in that order; junction bases with no gene match: 11. This CDR3 has 17 residues. The CDR3 sequence is CASSLRRGQGAVNIQYF. The DNA of the CDR3 is TGCGCCAGCAGCTTAAGAAGAGGACAGGGGGCAGTGAACATTCAGTACTTC.

This sequence joins TRBV6-4 and TRBJ2-2; D uncertain. The ends were cut back, 3 bases at V and 3 bases at J, with 8 bases in the middle. The CDR3 spans 14 residues. The germline gives CDR1 MRHNA, CDR2 SNTAGT. CDR3 bases: TGTGCCAGCAGTGAGAAGGGTGACACCGGGGAGCTGTTTTTT. Amino acids: CASSEKGDTGELFF.

The chain recombines TRBV5-6 with TRBJ2-7; no definite D call. This CDR3 has 13 residues. Trimming took 4 bases from V and 2 from J, leaving 10 bases between them. Germline V gene data show CDR1 as SGHDT and CDR2 as YYEEEE. The CDR3 nucleotides are TGTGCCAGCAGCCCTACCACCACCTACGAGCAGTACTTC. Amino acid sequence: CASSPTTTYEQYF.

The chain combines TRBV2 with TRBJ2-7; D is undetermined. There are 11 residues in the CDR3. The V end lost 5 bases, the J end lost 7 bases, and 9 bases lay between the germline ends. Germline V CDR1 and CDR2: SNHLY, FYNNEI. CDR3 bases: TGTGCCAGCAGTCCCCGATGGGAGCAGTACTTC. It yields the protein CASSPRWEQYF. Variable domain in full (rest from reference TRBV2 and TRBJ2-7): EPEVTQTPSHQVTQMGQEVILRCVPISNHLYFYWYRQILGQKVEFLVSFYNNEISEKSEIFDDQFSVERPDGSNFTLKIRSTKLEDSAMYFCASSPRWEQYFGPGTRLTVT.

This chain joins TRBV18 and TRBJ1-6; 7 bases match TRBD1. CDR3 length: 17 residues. From germline, CDR1 is KGHSH and CDR2 LQKENI. The V and J ends lost 6 bases and 3 bases, in that order; junction bases with no gene match: 11. The CDR3 DNA follows: TGTGCCAGCTCCCAACTCCCCCGGGACAGCTATAATTCACCCCTCCACTTT. It specifies CASSQLPRDSYNSPLHF.

Only a few counts were recorded for this clonotype. The chain combines TRBV2 with TRBJ2-7; D might be TRBD1 (6 bases). V was shortened by 5 bases and J by 3 bases, with 14 bases between the two germline ends. Per the germline V gene, CDR1 is SNHLY and CDR2 is FYNNEI. This CDR3 is 14 amino acids long. CDR3 in amino acids: CASSRTQGNYEQYF. CDR3 coding DNA: TGTGCCAGCAGTCGCACCCAGGGGAACTACGAGCAGTACTTC.

This clonotype showed up just once. This chain joins TRBV6-5 and TRBJ1-2; D perhaps matches TRBD1 (5 bases). This CDR3 is 12 amino acids long. V gave up 5 bases and J gave up 8 bases, with 12 bases separating them. The germline CDR1 and CDR2 sequences are MNHEY and SVGAGI. Written as DNA, the CDR3 is TGTGCCAGCAGTCAGGGCTCACAAGGCTACACCTTC. It is translated as CASSQGSQGYTF.

This clonotype was observed once. CDR3 in DNA: TGTGCCAGCAGCGCCGACGTACAGGGTGAAGCTTTCTTT. This encodes CASSADVQGEAFF. The chain is built from TRBV9 and TRBJ1-1, with D maybe TRBD1 (6 bases). Trimming left V 3 bases short and J 7 bases short, with 13 bases between. Germline CDR1 and CDR2: SGDLS and YYNGEE. This CDR3 spans 13 amino acids.

The chain has TRBV20-1 and TRBJ2-3; 8 positions agree with TRBD1. The J segment lost 5 bases and the V segment lost 6 bases, leaving 13 bases of the junction unmatched. CDR3 length: 15 amino acids. Per the germline V gene, CDR1 is DFQATT and CDR2 is SNEGSKA (reference sequence). The CDR3 loop is CSATSLDRAGDTQYF. CDR3 coding DNA: TGCAGTGCCACCTCGCTGGACAGGGCAGGAGATACGCAGTATTTT.

This sequence joins TRBV2 and TRBJ1-6; tentative D call: TRBD1 (5 bases). Germline V gene sequence: CDR1 SNHLY, CDR2 FYNNEI. CDR3 length equals 15 residues. Trimming took 2 bases from V and 5 from J, leaving 10 bases between them. The DNA for the CDR3 is TGTGCCAGCAGTGAAATGGGACGGAATAATTCACCCCTCCACTTT. Translation: CASSEMGRNNSPLHF.

V and J are TRBV7-2 and TRBJ2-7; 12 positions match TRBD2. The CDR3 is made up of 17 amino acids. V was pared by 6 bases and J by 5 bases, with 14 bases of the junction left unmatched. Per germline, CDR1 SGHTA and CDR2 FQGNSA. The CDR3 DNA reads TGTGCCAGCAGTCTACTAGCGGGGGGCCTGGGTCCCCACGAGCAGTACTTC. It yields the protein CASSLLAGGLGPHEQYF.

The V gene is TRBV12-3 or TRBV12-4, the J gene TRBJ1-2; no clear D gene. Trimming pared 4 bases from V and 2 bases from J, leaving 11 bases between. This CDR3 contains 14 residues. The CDR3 region has the DNA TGTGCCAGCAGTTCCCGTGGGATCAACTATGGCTACACCTTC. This gives the protein CASSSRGINYGYTF.

This clonotype was seen just once. V is TRBV14 and J is TRBJ1-2; D possibly corresponds to TRBD1 (5 bases). Germline V gene lookup returns CDR1 SGHDN and CDR2 FVKESK. The V and J ends lost 1 base and 4 bases respectively, with 7 bases between them. The CDR3 is made up of 13 amino acids. DNA of the CDR3: TGTGCCAGCAGCCAAGGACAGACCTATGGCTACACCTTC. Its protein is CASSQGQTYGYTF.

V gene TRBV2 combines with J gene TRBJ1-1, with unresolved D. Trimming left V 3 bases short and J 11 bases short, with 10 bases between. This CDR3 contains 11 residues. CDR1 is SNHLY and CDR2 is FYNNEI in the germline V gene. CDR3 coding DNA: TGTGCCAGCAGTGACCCACGAGGGGCTTTCTTT. Its translation is CASSDPRGAFF.

The table lists this clonotype with a few counts. This rearrangement joins TRBV7-9 to TRBJ2-3; no clear D. Trimming removed 1 base at V and 4 bases at J, with 3 bases between. Germline-derived CDR1 and CDR2 are SEHNR and FQNEAQ (reference sequence). The CDR3 length is 12 residues. The CDR3 protein is CASSLVADTQYF. In DNA, the CDR3 is TGTGCCAGCAGCTTAGTGGCAGATACGCAGTATTTT.

The rearrangement links TRBV6-6 to TRBJ1-2, with TRBD1 as a possible D gene (6 bases). Germline CDR1 MNHNY, CDR2 SVGAGI (reference sequence). This CDR3 spans 14 amino acids. V was cut by 6 bases and J by 7 bases, with 18 bases left in between. Here the CDR3 reads CASSPDRGIGGYTF. In DNA, the CDR3 is TGTGCCAGCAGCCCGGACAGAGGAATTGGTGGCTACACCTTC.

This clonotype was observed a single time. The chain joins TRBV30 to TRBJ2-7; D possibly corresponds to TRBD1 (5 bases). Between the trimmed V and J ends, which lost 0 bases and 5 bases, there was a span of 14 bases. The CDR3 loop spans 14 amino acids. In germline, CDR1 is GTSNPN, CDR2 SVGIG (reference sequence). DNA for the CDR3: TGTGCCTGGAGTGTAGACGGCGTGACAGACGAGCAGTACTTC. Translated: CAWSVDGVTDEQYF.

This clonotype was seen once. The chain employs TRBV6-5 and TRBJ2-2; TRBD1 aligns across 8 bases. V lost 0 bases to trimming and J lost 4 bases; unmatched junction nucleotides: 7. CDR1 and CDR2 from the germline V gene are MNHEY and SVGAGI. CDR3 size: 17 residues. This CDR3 reads CASSYSTQGVTTGELFF. The CDR3 DNA follows: TGTGCCAGCAGTTACTCGACACAGGGGGTGACCACCGGGGAGCTGTTTTTT.

This chain joins TRBV21-1 and TRBJ2-5; TRBD1 is taken as the D call from the table, unchecked against the DNA. TRBV21-1 is deemed a pseudogene. The CDR3 is 16 residues long. The DNA of the CDR3 is TGTGCCAGCAGCAAGGGTCTCAGAGGGGGCCAAGAGACCCAGTACTTC. As protein: CASSKGLRGGQETQYF.

This chain uses TRBV3-1 with TRBJ2-1, with TRBD2 identical over 9 bases. The germline V gene has CDR1 LGHDT and CDR2 YNNKEL (reference sequence). Trimming took 1 base from V and 3 from J; bases not matched to a gene: 1. The length of the CDR3 is 15 residues. The CDR3 sequence: CASSQGRGGYNEQFF. CDR3 DNA sequence: TGTGCCAGCAGCCAAGGGCGGGGGGGCTACAATGAGCAGTTCTTC.

This chain uses TRBV12-3 or TRBV12-4 with TRBJ2-1; D is perhaps TRBD2 (7 bases). The CDR3 is 18 residues long. The V end lost 8 bases, the J end lost 2 bases, and 25 bases lay between the germline ends. CDR3 sequence (DNA): TGTGCCAGCTCGGGCGGGGGAGGAGGGGGAGGCGCCTACAATGAGCAGTTCTTC. Its protein is CASSGGGGGGGAYNEQFF.

The J gene is TRBJ2-6, the V gene TRBV20-1, with D maybe TRBD1 (6 bases). CDR3 length: 17 residues. CDR1 and CDR2 from the germline V gene are DFQATT and SNEGSKA (reference sequence). The V and J ends lost 0 bases and 0 bases respectively, with 12 bases between them. Here the CDR3 reads CSAREVLGASGANVLTF. The DNA of the CDR3 is TGCAGTGCTAGAGAGGTTTTGGGGGCCTCTGGGGCCAACGTCCTGACTTTC.

V usage is TRBV30 and J usage is TRBJ2-3; D uncertain. The CDR3 length is 13 residues. Trimming cost V 0 bases and J 4 bases, with 8 bases left between them. CDR1 is GTSNPN and CDR2 is SVGIG in the germline V gene (reference sequence). CDR3 residues: CAWSVRTADTQYF. The CDR3, as DNA: TGTGCCTGGAGTGTACGAACCGCAGATACGCAGTATTTT.

This sequence joins TRBV5-1 and TRBJ2-7, with D perhaps TRBD1 or TRBD2 (5 bases each). The CDR3 has 12 amino acids. V dropped 4 bases and J dropped 3 bases, with 8 bases sitting between them. CDR1 is SGHRS and CDR2 is YFSETQ in the germline V gene. DNA for the CDR3: TGCGCCAGCAGCCGGGACGGCTACGAGCAGTACTTC. Its translation: CASSRDGYEQYF.

V and J are TRBV30 and TRBJ1-1; D is ambiguous. The CDR3 contains 15 residues. Germline values: CDR1 GTSNPN, CDR2 SVGIG (reference sequence). Deletions cut 0 bases from V and 1 base from J, with 12 bases between. The CDR3 nucleotides are TGTGCCTGGAGTGTATCAGGCCTATCGAACACTGAAGCTTTCTTT. It specifies CAWSVSGLSNTEAFF.

The J gene is TRBJ1-2, the V gene TRBV12-3 or TRBV12-4, with a possible D match to TRBD1 (6 bases). V was clipped by 0 bases and J by 8 bases, with 16 bases between them. CDR3 length: 15 residues. The DNA of the CDR3 is TGTGCCAGCAGTTTAGCCATAACAGGGAGCTTAGGCTACACCTTC. As protein: CASSLAITGSLGYTF.

The chain employs TRBV20-1 and TRBJ2-7; 9 bases are shared with TRBD1. There are 13 residues in the CDR3. Germline V gene sequence: CDR1 DFQATT, CDR2 SNEGSKA (reference sequence). Losses at the gene ends were 5 bases for V and 3 bases for J; bases not matched to a gene: 5. The CDR3 coding sequence is TGCAGTGCTCCTCCGGGACAGGGCTACGAGCAGTACTTC. It specifies CSAPPGQGYEQYF.

The rearrangement joins TRBV20-1 to TRBJ2-3, with D possibly being TRBD2 (5 bases). The CDR3 has 14 residues. V lost 1 base, J lost 4 bases, and 12 bases lay in between. Germline V CDR1 and CDR2: DFQATT, SNEGSKA (reference sequence). CDR3 amino acids: CSARVLRGSDTQYF. The CDR3 DNA reads as TGCAGTGCTAGAGTCTTACGGGGATCAGATACGCAGTATTTT.